The 21 T cell receptor beta chains reported below all come from one sample, sequenced in a study of T cells in Graves' hyperthyroidism and ophthalmopathy (dated by TCRdb to about 2019). The library was built by means of multiplex PCR. The sample was run on an Illumina HiSeq 2000. The TCR beta CDR3 regions were amplified from the RNA transcripts. For the first round of RT-PCR on the TCR CDR3, the HTBI primer set was used together with the Qiagen OneStep RT-PCR kit. The public reads were run again by TCRdb, first through fastp at Q25 and then through MiXCR, and only productive beta chains were kept. Identical CDR3 protein sequences are pooled into one entry, listed with their most common genes and DNA. The sample yields 380,000 or so distinct CDR3 sequences; roughly 14% were counted once. The ten largest account for less than 25% of the sample. Sequenced: blood. These receptors originate from a man aged 25 to 40 with Graves' hyperthyroidism that later progressed to Graves' ophthalmopathy.

This clonotype was recorded at least ten times. This sequence joins TRBV10-1 and TRBJ2-7; D not certain. Deletions cut 5 bases from V and 4 bases from J, with 9 bases between. Germline CDR1 WNHNN, CDR2 SYGVQD (reference sequence). The CDR3 is 12 residues long. As DNA, the CDR3 is TGCGCCAGCAGTTCGGACCCTTACGAGCAGTACTTC. Translated, it gives CASSSDPYEQYF.

This sequence joins TRBV7-9 and TRBJ1-2, with TRBD1 identical over 7 bases. Germline V gene sequence: CDR1 SEHNR, CDR2 FQNEAQ (reference sequence). J was trimmed by 0 bases and V by 5 bases; bases with no gene match: 6. This CDR3 has 15 residues. CDR3 protein: CASSPRTGSNYGYTF. The CDR3 DNA reads as TGTGCCAGCAGCCCCCGGACAGGATCTAACTATGGCTACACCTTC.

This clonotype was counted only a few times. The V gene is TRBV6-1, the J gene TRBJ1-1, with D maybe TRBD1 (5 bases). The CDR3 consists of 14 residues. V lost 5 bases and J lost 6, with 16 bases in between. Germline CDR1 is MNHNS and CDR2 is SASEGT. CDR3 in DNA: TGTGCCAGCAGTTATAGTCCAGGGAAGCCTGAAGCTTTCTTT. It translates to CASSYSPGKPEAFF.

This clonotype was seen more than once but under ten times. J is TRBJ2-1 and V is TRBV30, with D unclear. V lost 7 bases, J lost 0 bases, and 10 bases lay in between. The CDR3 has 13 residues. Germline assignment: CDR1 GTSNPN and CDR2 SVGIG (reference sequence). CDR3 in DNA: TGTGCCTACTATAAGAGCTCCTACAATGAGCAGTTCTTC. It codes for CAYYKSSYNEQFF.

This clonotype was found many times. V usage is TRBV20-1 and J usage is TRBJ1-1; 8 bases fit TRBD1. The CDR3 contains 13 residues. J was trimmed by 5 bases and V by 3 bases; bases with no gene match: 5. From germline, CDR1 is DFQATT and CDR2 SNEGSKA (reference sequence). Here the CDR3 reads CSASRQGRTEAFF. The CDR3 nucleotides read TGCAGTGCTAGTCGACAGGGGAGGACTGAAGCTTTCTTT.

This clonotype was picked up a small number of times. This chain connects TRBV2 to TRBJ2-2, with 9 bases fitting TRBD1. Germline V lookup: CDR1 SNHLY, CDR2 FYNNEI. With V trimmed by 5 bases and J by 5 bases, 6 bases remained unmatched. The CDR3 covers 15 residues. The CDR3 is CASSKDRGVTGELFF. The CDR3 DNA reads as TGTGCCAGCAGTAAAGACAGGGGGGTTACCGGGGAGCTGTTTTTT.

Concerning this clonotype: A single base separates this from a much larger clone, so it may be a read error. The chain couples TRBV7-2 to TRBJ1-1; D is uncertain. This CDR3 has 14 residues. CDR1 is SGHTA, CDR2 FQGNSA, per germline. The CDR3 spells CANSFGFSNTEAFF. The CDR3 coding sequence is TGTGCCAACAGCTTCGGTTTTTCGAACACTGAAGCTTTCTTT.

The genes are TRBV20-1 and TRBJ1-5; D uncertain. CDR1 is DFQATT, CDR2 SNEGSKA, per germline (reference sequence). CDR3 length: 13 amino acids. The V and J ends lost 0 bases and 11 bases respectively, with 14 bases between them. The chain's CDR3 is CSARDLRTGAQHF. The DNA for the CDR3 is TGCAGTGCTAGAGATCTAAGGACCGGGGCCCAGCATTTT.

V and J are TRBV9 and TRBJ2-1; TRBD2 matches 9 bases. Germline V lookup: CDR1 SGDLS, CDR2 YYNGEE. There are 16 residues in the CDR3. The J segment lost 7 bases and the V segment lost 0 bases, leaving 8 bases of the junction unmatched. The CDR3, as DNA: TGTGCCAGCAGCGTAGATACGGGACTAGCTCAGAATGAGCAGTTCTTC. It is translated as CASSVDTGLAQNEQFF.

The table lists this clonotype with many counts. This rearrangement joins TRBV27 to TRBJ1-2, with D possibly being TRBD1 (5 bases). The CDR3 is 16 residues long. V was trimmed by 2 bases and J by 2 bases, leaving 15 bases between them. CDR1 and CDR2 from the germline V gene are MNHEY and SMNVEV (reference sequence). CDR3 coding DNA: TGTGCCAGCAGTTTAGGGGCAGGGTGGGGAAACTATGGCTACACCTTC. Protein product: CASSLGAGWGNYGYTF.

The chain recombines TRBV12-3 or TRBV12-4 with TRBJ1-2, with a weak D call TRBD1 (6 bases). This CDR3 spans 18 amino acids. V was trimmed by 4 bases and J by 1 base, leaving 22 bases between them. CDR3 region: CASSSRPTGARSNYGYTF. CDR3 sequence (DNA): TGTGCCAGCAGTTCCCGTCCTACGGGGGCGCGGAGTAACTATGGCTACACCTTC.

This rearrangement joins TRBV7-2 to TRBJ1-6; maybe TRBD1 (5 bases). Trimming left V 5 bases short and J 10 bases short, with 15 bases between. From germline, CDR1 is SGHTA and CDR2 FQGNSA. The length of the CDR3 is 14 residues. CDR3 sequence reads: CASSAGGLRSPLHF. The CDR3 nucleotides read TGTGCCAGCAGCGCTGGGGGTTTAAGGTCACCCCTCCACTTT.

V gene TRBV4-1 combines with J gene TRBJ2-3, with D unresolved. The ends were cut back, 0 bases at V and 1 base at J, with 8 bases in the middle. Germline-derived CDR1 and CDR2 are MGHRA and YSYEKL. The CDR3 loop spans 15 amino acids. In DNA, the CDR3 is TGCGCCAGCAGCCAAGAAATTGTAGGCACAGATACGCAGTATTTT. Translated: CASSQEIVGTDTQYF.

J is TRBJ1-1 and V is TRBV15, with TRBD1 as a possible D gene (5 bases). The germline CDR1 and CDR2 sequences are LNHNV and YYDKDF (reference sequence). V lost 1 base and J lost 4, with 7 bases in between. The length of the CDR3 is 13 residues. For the CDR3, the DNA is TGTGCCACCAGCAGAGCGGACATCACTGAAGCTTTCTTT. Its protein product is CATSRADITEAFF.

This clonotype has a count of ten or more. J is TRBJ2-1 and V is TRBV5-5, with D perhaps TRBD1 or TRBD2 (7 bases each). CDR1 and CDR2 (germline): SGHKS, YYEKEE (reference sequence). CDR3 length: 13 residues. V dropped 4 bases and J dropped 9 bases, with 14 bases sitting between them. The CDR3 loop reads CASSLQGRVEQFF. CDR3 bases: TGTGCCAGCAGCCTACAGGGGAGGGTTGAGCAGTTCTTC.

Comments on this clonotype: A much larger clonotype is one base distant, so this may be a read error. The genes are TRBV28 and TRBJ1-5, with 7 bases identical to TRBD1. Looked up from germline, CDR1 is MDHEN and CDR2 is SYDVKM. This CDR3 comprises 16 residues. V shed 7 bases and J 2 bases; nucleotides not matched to a gene: 11. The CDR3 sequence: CASIPRQGPRNQPQHF. The CDR3 nucleotides read TGTGCCAGCATCCCGAGACAGGGACCCCGCAATCAGCCCCAGCATTTT.

The CDR3 sequence: CASSAHSGGLWGGTLGNNEQFF. CDR3 sequence (DNA): TGCGCCAGCAGCGCCCATAGCGGGGGGCTCTGGGGAGGTACACTGGGGAACAATGAGCAGTTCTTC. The chain uses TRBV4-1 and TRBJ2-1; 10 bases match TRBD2. V lost 5 bases and J lost 5; bases outside the gene matches: 27. Germline assignment: CDR1 MGHRA and CDR2 YSYEKL. The CDR3 loop spans 22 amino acids.

This clonotype was seen only a few times. CDR3 sequence (DNA): TGTGCCAGCAGCCCTGGGAAGTCTGGGTTAGAGGGCTACACCTTC. Its translation: CASSPGKSGLEGYTF. The chain recombines TRBV7-6 with TRBJ1-2; D is unclear. Trimming cost V 5 bases and J 8 bases, with 21 bases left between them. Germline assignment: CDR1 SGHVS and CDR2 FNYEAQ. CDR3 length: 15 residues.

This clonotype was counted many times. V and J are TRBV5-1 and TRBJ2-4; 7 bases map to TRBD1. Germline trimming cut 1 base from V and 3 bases from J; bases unmatched to any gene: 4. Germline-derived CDR1 and CDR2 are SGHRS and YFSETQ. The CDR3 runs 15 residues. The DNA for the CDR3 is TGCGCCAGCAGCTTGTTGGGACAGAACAAAAACATTCAGTACTTC. As protein: CASSLLGQNKNIQYF.

At least ten counts were recorded for this clonotype. V is TRBV12-3 or TRBV12-4 and J is TRBJ1-1; tentatively, D is TRBD1 (5 bases). The CDR3 extends over 16 amino acids. Trimming stripped 7 bases from V and 2 bases from J, with 20 bases between. CDR3 loop: CASTSLLRRGNTEAFF. DNA for the CDR3: TGTGCCAGCACCTCCTTACTGAGAAGGGGAAACACTGAAGCTTTCTTT.

This clonotype occurred many times. The chain carries TRBV11-2 and TRBJ1-5; D gene unclear. Germline V gene lookup returns CDR1 SGHAT and CDR2 FQNNGV. The CDR3 length is 19 residues. Deletions cut 2 bases from V and 0 bases from J, with 20 bases between. Here the CDR3 reads CASSLLSCQPLYSNQPQHF. In DNA, the CDR3 is TGTGCCAGCAGCTTATTGTCGTGCCAGCCTTTGTATAGCAATCAGCCCCAGCATTTT.